These T cell receptor beta chains were read from a single sample in a study of cytomegalovirus exposure and HLA in healthy donors. Profiled with immunoSEQ multiplex PCR; TCRdb holds only in-frame clones, not every one. The sample holds 150,000 to 200,000 clones, roughly 79% seen once. The sequenced sample consisted of PBMCs. The source is a male donor in good health and CMV-seropositive. Both conserved end residues are part of each CDR3. The order of the fields is D gene, V gene, clone size, J gene, CDR3 DNA, CDR3 protein. D genes are given only for firm matches. Size values are once, few and many counts, or a class for expanded clones, and some rows have none.

d_call: .; v_call: TRBV28; clone_size: .; j_call: TRBJ1-1; cdr3_nt: TGTGCCAGCGGCTCTCCAGGGAGGAGGACTGAAGCTTTCTTT; cdr3_aa: CASGSPGRRTEAFF
d_call: .; v_call: TRBV5-5; clone_size: .; j_call: TRBJ1-6; cdr3_nt: TGTGCCAGCAGCTCGGCCGACCGAGGGGACGGGAGCTCCTATAATTCACCCCTCCACTTT; cdr3_aa: CASSSADRGDGSSYNSPLHF
d_call: TRBD2; v_call: TRBV5-1; clone_size: .; j_call: TRBJ2-2; cdr3_nt: TGCGCCAGCAGGACTAGCGGGGGGAGCACCGGGGAGCTGTTTTTT; cdr3_aa: CASRTSGGSTGELFF
d_call: .; v_call: TRBV30; clone_size: .; j_call: TRBJ1-2; cdr3_nt: TGTGCCTGGATGTTACATAACTATGGCTACACCTTC; cdr3_aa: CAWMLHNYGYTF
d_call: .; v_call: TRBV5-5; clone_size: .; j_call: TRBJ2-7; cdr3_nt: TGTGCCAGCAGCACCGGTTTTGGGAGGAGCTCCTACGAGCAGTACTTC; cdr3_aa: CASSTGFGRSSYEQYF
d_call: .; v_call: TRBV6-1; clone_size: .; j_call: TRBJ2-7; cdr3_nt: TGTGCCAGCAGTGGAGGGCAGTCGATATCCTACGAGCAGTACTTC; cdr3_aa: CASSGGQSISYEQYF
d_call: TRBD1; v_call: TRBV7-3; clone_size: .; j_call: TRBJ2-1; cdr3_nt: TGTGCCAGCAGCGTGACAGGGGTTGAGCAGTTCTTC; cdr3_aa: CASSVTGVEQFF
d_call: TRBD2; v_call: TRBV19; clone_size: few; j_call: TRBJ2-1; cdr3_nt: TGTGCCAGTAGTATCATCCCTAGCGGCTACTCCTACAATGAGCAGTTCTTC; cdr3_aa: CASSIIPSGYSYNEQFF
d_call: .; v_call: TRBV4-2; clone_size: .; j_call: TRBJ2-3; cdr3_nt: TGTGCCAGCAGTCGAGATTATTCGAATACGCAGTATTTT; cdr3_aa: CASSRDYSNTQYF
d_call: .; v_call: TRBV27; clone_size: few; j_call: TRBJ1-2; cdr3_nt: TGTGCCAGCATACTTCGGGGTGGACGGGGGGTAAACTATGGCTACACCTTC; cdr3_aa: CASILRGGRGVNYGYTF
d_call: .; v_call: TRBV18; clone_size: .; j_call: TRBJ2-2; cdr3_nt: TGTGCCAGCTCCGCGGACATATCCGGGGAGCTGTTTTTT; cdr3_aa: CASSADISGELFF
d_call: .; v_call: TRBV13; clone_size: .; j_call: TRBJ2-2; cdr3_nt: TGTGCCAGCAGCTTACGCAGCGTTGGGACCGGGGAGCTGTTTTTT; cdr3_aa: CASSLRSVGTGELFF
d_call: .; v_call: TRBV5-6; clone_size: few; j_call: TRBJ1-1; cdr3_nt: TGTGCCAGCAGCTTGCCAGGGTTATCGAGTGACACTGAAGCTTTCTTT; cdr3_aa: CASSLPGLSSDTEAFF
d_call: TRBD2; v_call: TRBV5-5; clone_size: .; j_call: TRBJ2-7; cdr3_nt: TGTGCCAGCAGCATTGGACTAGCGGGGCCCTCCTACGAGCAGTACTTC; cdr3_aa: CASSIGLAGPSYEQYF
d_call: TRBD2; v_call: TRBV25-1; clone_size: .; j_call: TRBJ2-1; cdr3_nt: TGTGCCAGCAGCGACGGACTAGCGGGGGCCTTCAATGAGCAGTTCTTC; cdr3_aa: CASSDGLAGAFNEQFF
d_call: .; v_call: TRBV6-4; clone_size: .; j_call: TRBJ2-3; cdr3_nt: TGTGCCAGCAGTGAGCGGGGCGGCACAGATACGCAGTATTTT; cdr3_aa: CASSERGGTDTQYF
d_call: TRBD1; v_call: TRBV5-1; clone_size: .; j_call: TRBJ2-2; cdr3_nt: TGCGCCAGCAGCTTGGAGGGGGCGCTGAACACCGGGGAGCTGTTTTTT; cdr3_aa: CASSLEGALNTGELFF
d_call: .; v_call: TRBV7-9; clone_size: .; j_call: TRBJ1-5; cdr3_nt: TGTTCCAGCAGCCACGGAGATGAAATCAGCAATCAGCCCCAGCATTTT; cdr3_aa: CSSSHGDEISNQPQHF
d_call: .; v_call: TRBV30; clone_size: .; j_call: TRBJ1-1; cdr3_nt: TGTGCCTGGAGTGGAGGCGGGGAAGCTTTCTTT; cdr3_aa: CAWSGGGEAFF
d_call: .; v_call: TRBV7-2; clone_size: .; j_call: TRBJ2-7; cdr3_nt: TGTGCCAGCAGCTTAGCGCGGGGACCCTACGAGCAGTACTTC; cdr3_aa: CASSLARGPYEQYF
d_call: TRBD2; v_call: TRBV7-9; clone_size: .; j_call: TRBJ2-1; cdr3_nt: TGTTCCAGCAGCTTAGCGGGCTCTAGCGGGGGGGCCAGAAATGAGCAGTTCTTC; cdr3_aa: CSSSLAGSSGGARNEQFF
d_call: .; v_call: TRBV6-1; clone_size: once; j_call: TRBJ2-2; cdr3_nt: TGTGCCAGCAGGGCCGCGGGAAGCGGGGAGCTGTTTTTT; cdr3_aa: CASRAAGSGELFF
d_call: TRBD1; v_call: TRBV7-9; clone_size: .; j_call: TRBJ2-7; cdr3_nt: TGTGCCAGCAGCTCACAGGGGACAGTAGCCTACGAGCAGTACTTC; cdr3_aa: CASSSQGTVAYEQYF
d_call: TRBD2; v_call: TRBV5-1; clone_size: .; j_call: TRBJ2-1; cdr3_nt: TGCGCCAGCAGCTTTGGCGGGGGGGCTGGATATGAGCAGTTCTTC; cdr3_aa: CASSFGGGAGYEQFF
d_call: .; v_call: TRBV25-1; clone_size: .; j_call: TRBJ1-2; cdr3_nt: TGTGCCAGCAGTGAACATCAGGGGCCTCCCTATGGCTACACCTTC; cdr3_aa: CASSEHQGPPYGYTF
d_call: .; v_call: TRBV11-3; clone_size: .; j_call: TRBJ2-7; cdr3_nt: TGTGCAAGGGGTAGCGGCATCTACGAGCAGTACTTC; cdr3_aa: CARGSGIYEQYF
d_call: TRBD2; v_call: TRBV6-4; clone_size: .; j_call: TRBJ2-3; cdr3_nt: TGTGCCAGCAGCGGACTAGCGGGGGGGCGTGATACGCAGTATTTT; cdr3_aa: CASSGLAGGRDTQYF
d_call: TRBD1; v_call: TRBV12-5; clone_size: .; j_call: TRBJ1-2; cdr3_nt: TGTGCTAGTGGTTTGGTCGGGACAGCTAGCGCCTTC; cdr3_aa: CASGLVGTASAF
d_call: .; v_call: TRBV19; clone_size: .; j_call: TRBJ2-7; cdr3_nt: TGTGCCAGCGGAGGGTACGAGCAGTACTTC; cdr3_aa: CASGGYEQYF
d_call: .; v_call: TRBV5-4; clone_size: .; j_call: TRBJ1-4; cdr3_nt: TGTGCCAGCAGCCAGGGTCTCTTCGGGGGAAAACTGTTTTTT; cdr3_aa: CASSQGLFGGKLFF
d_call: .; v_call: TRBV30; clone_size: .; j_call: TRBJ1-3; cdr3_nt: TGTGCCTGGAGTGGGGGCGGGGGAGACTCTGGAAACACCATATATTTT; cdr3_aa: CAWSGGGGDSGNTIYF
d_call: TRBD1; v_call: TRBV4-2; clone_size: .; j_call: TRBJ1-2; cdr3_nt: TGTGCCAGCAGCCAAGATCCGACAGGGAGAACTCTGGGCTACACCTTC; cdr3_aa: CASSQDPTGRTLGYTF
d_call: TRBD2; v_call: TRBV7-9; clone_size: .; j_call: TRBJ2-1; cdr3_nt: TGTGCCAGCAGCTTAGGGCAGACTAGCGGTAACAATGAGCAGTTCTTC; cdr3_aa: CASSLGQTSGNNEQFF
d_call: .; v_call: TRBV4-1; clone_size: .; j_call: TRBJ2-5; cdr3_nt: TGCGCCAGCAGCCAAGGAATCGAGCGTAAGACCCAGTACTTC; cdr3_aa: CASSQGIERKTQYF
d_call: .; v_call: TRBV4-1; clone_size: .; j_call: TRBJ2-1; cdr3_nt: TGCGCCAGCAGCCAAGATTGGGGGGACAATGAGCAGTTCTTC; cdr3_aa: CASSQDWGDNEQFF
d_call: .; v_call: TRBV21-1; clone_size: .; j_call: TRBJ1-2; cdr3_nt: TGTGCCAGCAGCAAAGCAGACAGGGTTGGTAACTATGGCTACACCTTC; cdr3_aa: CASSKADRVGNYGYTF
d_call: TRBD1; v_call: TRBV6-1; clone_size: .; j_call: TRBJ2-7; cdr3_nt: TGTGCCAGCAGTGCCGCGACAGGGGCCGCATTCGTCGCCTACGAGCAGTACTTC; cdr3_aa: CASSAATGAAFVAYEQYF
d_call: .; v_call: TRBV6-5; clone_size: .; j_call: TRBJ1-2; cdr3_nt: TGTGCCAGCAGTTACTCGGGCTATTATGGCTACACCTTC; cdr3_aa: CASSYSGYYGYTF
d_call: .; v_call: TRBV9; clone_size: .; j_call: TRBJ1-3; cdr3_nt: TGTGCAAGGCAGGGTTCTGGAAACACCATATATTTT; cdr3_aa: CARQGSGNTIYF
d_call: .; v_call: TRBV10-3; clone_size: few; j_call: TRBJ2-3; cdr3_nt: TGTGCCATCAGTGAGGGACAGAGCACAGATACGCAGTATTTT; cdr3_aa: CAISEGQSTDTQYF
d_call: .; v_call: TRBV7-9; clone_size: .; j_call: TRBJ2-1; cdr3_nt: TGTGCCAGCAGCACCGGGGGGCCCTACAATGAGCAGTTCTTC; cdr3_aa: CASSTGGPYNEQFF
d_call: .; v_call: TRBV11-2; clone_size: .; j_call: TRBJ2-3; cdr3_nt: TGTGCCAGCAGCTTCGGGGCACGGGGGGATACGCAGTATTTT; cdr3_aa: CASSFGARGDTQYF
d_call: .; v_call: TRBV11-2; clone_size: .; j_call: TRBJ1-3; cdr3_nt: TGTGCCAGCAGCTTAGGAACAGCCGGAAACACCATATATTTT; cdr3_aa: CASSLGTAGNTIYF
d_call: .; v_call: TRBV9; clone_size: .; j_call: TRBJ2-7; cdr3_nt: TGTGCCAGCAGCGATATGGCATCCTACGAGCAGTACTTC; cdr3_aa: CASSDMASYEQYF
d_call: TRBD2; v_call: TRBV5-4; clone_size: .; j_call: TRBJ2-7; cdr3_nt: TGTGCCAGCAGCTTGAAGGCGGGGGGGCTAGACGAGCAGTACTTC; cdr3_aa: CASSLKAGGLDEQYF
d_call: .; v_call: TRBV29-1; clone_size: .; j_call: TRBJ1-2; cdr3_nt: TGCAGCGTTGAGGGACATATGTATGGCTACACCTTC; cdr3_aa: CSVEGHMYGYTF
d_call: TRBD2; v_call: TRBV7-8; clone_size: .; j_call: TRBJ2-3; cdr3_nt: TGTGCCAGCAGCCCGCGGACTAGCGGGGATATCGATACGCAGTATTTT; cdr3_aa: CASSPRTSGDIDTQYF
d_call: TRBD1; v_call: TRBV7-8; clone_size: once; j_call: TRBJ2-7; cdr3_nt: TGTGCCAGCAGCTCCTACGACAGGGATGGCGCCTACGAGCAGTACTTC; cdr3_aa: CASSSYDRDGAYEQYF
d_call: .; v_call: TRBV30; clone_size: .; j_call: TRBJ1-4; cdr3_nt: TGTGCCTGGGGTCCAGGGTGGAGTGAAAAACTGTTTTTT; cdr3_aa: CAWGPGWSEKLFF
d_call: TRBD1; v_call: TRBV5-6; clone_size: .; j_call: TRBJ2-7; cdr3_nt: TGTGCCAGCACCCCCTTCCGGGACAGGGGTCTCTACGAGCAGTACTTC; cdr3_aa: CASTPFRDRGLYEQYF
d_call: .; v_call: TRBV27; clone_size: many; j_call: TRBJ2-7; cdr3_nt: TGTGCCACCTCCGAGCACTTGGCCTACGAGCAGTACTTC; cdr3_aa: CATSEHLAYEQYF
d_call: .; v_call: TRBV5-1; clone_size: .; j_call: TRBJ2-7; cdr3_nt: TGCGCCAGCAGCTTGCGGCAGGGGAGGGACGAGCAGTACTTC; cdr3_aa: CASSLRQGRDEQYF
d_call: .; v_call: TRBV10-1; clone_size: .; j_call: TRBJ1-2; cdr3_nt: TGCGCCAGCAGTGTAGTCCTCAGGTCAGGGATTGAGGGCTACACCTTC; cdr3_aa: CASSVVLRSGIEGYTF
d_call: .; v_call: TRBV6-1; clone_size: few; j_call: TRBJ1-1; cdr3_nt: TGTGCCAGCAGTGAACCCCTTCAACAACTGAACACTGAAGCTTTCTTT; cdr3_aa: CASSEPLQQLNTEAFF
d_call: .; v_call: TRBV2; clone_size: few; j_call: TRBJ2-7; cdr3_nt: TGTGCCAGCAGTGATCCTATAGAGCACGAGCAGTACTTC; cdr3_aa: CASSDPIEHEQYF